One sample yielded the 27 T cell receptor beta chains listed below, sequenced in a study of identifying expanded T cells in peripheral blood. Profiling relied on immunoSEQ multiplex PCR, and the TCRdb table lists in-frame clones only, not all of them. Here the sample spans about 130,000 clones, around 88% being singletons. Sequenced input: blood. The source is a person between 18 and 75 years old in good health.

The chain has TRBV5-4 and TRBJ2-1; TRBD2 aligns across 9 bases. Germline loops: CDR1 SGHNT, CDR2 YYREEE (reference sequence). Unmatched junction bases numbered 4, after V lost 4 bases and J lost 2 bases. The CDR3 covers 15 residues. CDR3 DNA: TGTGCCAGCAGCCCGACTAGCGGAACCTACAATGAGCAGTTCTTC. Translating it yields CASSPTSGTYNEQFF.

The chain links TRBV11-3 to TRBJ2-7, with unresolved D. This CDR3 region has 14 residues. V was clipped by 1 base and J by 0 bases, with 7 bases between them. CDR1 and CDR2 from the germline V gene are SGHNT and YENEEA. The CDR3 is CASSLGGFSYEQYF. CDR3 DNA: TGTGCCAGCAGCTTAGGAGGATTCTCCTACGAGCAGTACTTC.

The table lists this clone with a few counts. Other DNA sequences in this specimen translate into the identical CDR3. CDR3 bases: TGTGCCAGCAGCTTAGGACAGAACACTGAAGCTTTCTTT. This gives the protein CASSLGQNTEAFF. This sequence joins TRBV7-3 and TRBJ1-1, with D maybe TRBD1 (5 bases). The CDR3 contains 13 residues. CDR1 SGHTA and CDR2 FQGTGA come from the germline V gene. The V end lost 2 bases, the J end lost 1 base, and 5 bases lay between the germline ends.

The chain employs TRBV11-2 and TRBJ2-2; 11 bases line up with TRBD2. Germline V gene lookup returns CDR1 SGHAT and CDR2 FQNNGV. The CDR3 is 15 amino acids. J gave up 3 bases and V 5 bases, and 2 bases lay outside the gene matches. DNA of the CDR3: TGTGCCAGCAGCGTGGGACTAGCGGACACCGGGGAGCTGTTTTTT. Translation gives CASSVGLADTGELFF.

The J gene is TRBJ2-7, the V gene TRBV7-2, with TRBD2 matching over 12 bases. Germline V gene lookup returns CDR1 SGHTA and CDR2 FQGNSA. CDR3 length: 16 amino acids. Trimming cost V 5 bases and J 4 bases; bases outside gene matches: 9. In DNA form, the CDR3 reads TGTGCCAGCAGCCAATCTAGCGGGAGGGCTTCATACGAGCAGTACTTC. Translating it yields CASSQSSGRASYEQYF.

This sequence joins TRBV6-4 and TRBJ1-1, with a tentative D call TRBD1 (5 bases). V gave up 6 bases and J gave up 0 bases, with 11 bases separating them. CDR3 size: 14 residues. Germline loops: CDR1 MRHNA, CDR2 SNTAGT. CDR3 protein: CASRKGNLNTEAFF. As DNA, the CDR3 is TGTGCCAGCAGAAAGGGGAACCTGAACACTGAAGCTTTCTTT.

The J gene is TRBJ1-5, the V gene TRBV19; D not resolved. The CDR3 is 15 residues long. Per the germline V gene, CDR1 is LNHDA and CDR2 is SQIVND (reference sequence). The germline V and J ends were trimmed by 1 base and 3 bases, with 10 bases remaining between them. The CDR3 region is CASSIGVLNNQPQHF. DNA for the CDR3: TGTGCCAGTAGTATAGGGGTTCTGAACAATCAGCCCCAGCATTTT.

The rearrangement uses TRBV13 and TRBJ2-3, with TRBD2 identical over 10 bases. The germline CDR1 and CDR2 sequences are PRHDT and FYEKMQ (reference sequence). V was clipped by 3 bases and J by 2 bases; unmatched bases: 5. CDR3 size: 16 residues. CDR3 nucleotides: TGTGCCAGCAGCTTCATACTAGCGGGGCTCACAGATACGCAGTATTTT. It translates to CASSFILAGLTDTQYF.

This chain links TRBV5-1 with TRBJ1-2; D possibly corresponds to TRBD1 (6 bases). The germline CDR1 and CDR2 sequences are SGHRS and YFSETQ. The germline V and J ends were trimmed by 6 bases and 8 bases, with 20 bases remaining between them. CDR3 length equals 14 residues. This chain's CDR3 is CASKGGEGGEGYTF. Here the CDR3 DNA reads TGCGCCAGCAAAGGTGGGGAAGGGGGAGAAGGCTACACCTTC.

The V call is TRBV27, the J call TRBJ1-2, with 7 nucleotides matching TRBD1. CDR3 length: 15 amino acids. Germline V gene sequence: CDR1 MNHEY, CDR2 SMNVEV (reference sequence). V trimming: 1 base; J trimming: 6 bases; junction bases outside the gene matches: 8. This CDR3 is CASSLYLDRDDGYTF. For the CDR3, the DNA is TGTGCCAGCAGTTTATACCTTGACAGGGATGATGGCTACACCTTC.

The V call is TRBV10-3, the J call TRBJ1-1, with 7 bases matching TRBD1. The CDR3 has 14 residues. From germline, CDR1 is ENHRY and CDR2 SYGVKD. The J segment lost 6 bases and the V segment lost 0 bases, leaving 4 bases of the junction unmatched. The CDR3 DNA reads TGTGCCATCAGTGAGTCATACAGGGGTCCTGAAGCTTTCTTT. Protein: CAISESYRGPEAFF.

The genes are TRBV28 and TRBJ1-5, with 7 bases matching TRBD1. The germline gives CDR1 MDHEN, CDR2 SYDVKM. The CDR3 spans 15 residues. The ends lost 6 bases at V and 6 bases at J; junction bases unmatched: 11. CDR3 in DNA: TGTGCCAGCAGCCCCTCGGGGACAGCATTTCAGCCCCAGCATTTT. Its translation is CASSPSGTAFQPQHF.

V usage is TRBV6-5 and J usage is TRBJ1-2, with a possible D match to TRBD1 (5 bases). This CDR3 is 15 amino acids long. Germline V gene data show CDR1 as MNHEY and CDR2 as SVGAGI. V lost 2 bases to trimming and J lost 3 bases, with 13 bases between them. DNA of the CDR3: TGTGCCAGCAGTTACACCTTTCAGGGTGACTATGGCTACACCTTC. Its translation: CASSYTFQGDYGYTF.

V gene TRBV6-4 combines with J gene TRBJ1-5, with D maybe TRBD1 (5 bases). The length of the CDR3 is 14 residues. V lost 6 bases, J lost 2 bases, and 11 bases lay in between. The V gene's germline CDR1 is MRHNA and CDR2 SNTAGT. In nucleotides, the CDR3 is TGTGCCAGCAGCGCGGACAATGGCAATCAGCCCCAGCATTTT. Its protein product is CASSADNGNQPQHF.

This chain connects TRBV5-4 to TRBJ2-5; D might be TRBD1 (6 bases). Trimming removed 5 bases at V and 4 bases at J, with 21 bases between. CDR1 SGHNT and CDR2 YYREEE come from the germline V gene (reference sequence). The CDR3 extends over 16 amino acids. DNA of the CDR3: TGTGCCAGCAGTCGCGCGTCACAGGGTACCCCAGAGACCCAGTACTTC. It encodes CASSRASQGTPETQYF.

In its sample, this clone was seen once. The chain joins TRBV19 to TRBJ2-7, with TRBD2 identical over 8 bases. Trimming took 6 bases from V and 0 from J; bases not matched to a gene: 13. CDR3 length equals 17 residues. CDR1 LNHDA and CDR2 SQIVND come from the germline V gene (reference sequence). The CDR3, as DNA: TGTGCCAGTAGCCGATTAACAGCGGGAGCCTTCTCCTACGAGCAGTACTTC. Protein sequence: CASSRLTAGAFSYEQYF. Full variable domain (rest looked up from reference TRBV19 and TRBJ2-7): DGGITQSPKYLFRKEGQNVTLSCEQNLNHDAMYWYRQDPGQGLRLIYYSQIVNDFQKGDIAEGYSVSREKKESFPLTVTSAQKNPTAFYLCASSRLTAGAFSYEQYFGPGTRLTVT.

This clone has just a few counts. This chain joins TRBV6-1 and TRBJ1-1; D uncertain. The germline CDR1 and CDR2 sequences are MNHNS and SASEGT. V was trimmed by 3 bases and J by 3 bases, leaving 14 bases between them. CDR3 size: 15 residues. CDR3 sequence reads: CASSDFPRTDTEAFF. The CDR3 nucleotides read TGTGCCAGCAGTGATTTTCCGAGGACGGACACTGAAGCTTTCTTT.

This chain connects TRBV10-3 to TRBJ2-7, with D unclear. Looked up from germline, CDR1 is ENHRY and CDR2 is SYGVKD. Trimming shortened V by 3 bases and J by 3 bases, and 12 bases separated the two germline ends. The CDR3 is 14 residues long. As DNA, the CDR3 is TGTGCCATCAGTGAAGACCGGCAGAACTACGAGCAGTACTTC. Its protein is CAISEDRQNYEQYF.

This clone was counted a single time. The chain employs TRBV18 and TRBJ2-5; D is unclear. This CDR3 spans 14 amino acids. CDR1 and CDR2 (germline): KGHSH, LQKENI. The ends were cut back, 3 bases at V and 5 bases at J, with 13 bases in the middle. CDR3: CASSPSAPEETQYF. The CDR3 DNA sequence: TGTGCCAGCTCACCCTCGGCGCCGGAGGAGACCCAGTACTTC.

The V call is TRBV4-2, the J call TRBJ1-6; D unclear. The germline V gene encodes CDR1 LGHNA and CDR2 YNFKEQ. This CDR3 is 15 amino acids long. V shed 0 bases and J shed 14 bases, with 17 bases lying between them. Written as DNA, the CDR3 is TGTGCCAGCAGCCAAGATTATGAAGGACCGTCGGCCCTCCACTTT. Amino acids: CASSQDYEGPSALHF.

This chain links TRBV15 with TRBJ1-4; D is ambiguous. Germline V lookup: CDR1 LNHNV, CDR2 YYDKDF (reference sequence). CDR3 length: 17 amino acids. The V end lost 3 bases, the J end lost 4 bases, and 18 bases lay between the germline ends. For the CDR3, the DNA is TGTGCCACCAGCAGGACCCTAAGATCGAACATTAATGAAAAACTGTTTTTT. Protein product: CATSRTLRSNINEKLFF.

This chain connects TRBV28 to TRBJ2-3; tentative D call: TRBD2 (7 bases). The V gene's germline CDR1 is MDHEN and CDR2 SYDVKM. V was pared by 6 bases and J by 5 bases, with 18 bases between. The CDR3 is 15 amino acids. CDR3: CASSQRGAGVDTQYF. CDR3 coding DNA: TGTGCCAGCAGCCAACGGGGGGCGGGTGTAGATACGCAGTATTTT.

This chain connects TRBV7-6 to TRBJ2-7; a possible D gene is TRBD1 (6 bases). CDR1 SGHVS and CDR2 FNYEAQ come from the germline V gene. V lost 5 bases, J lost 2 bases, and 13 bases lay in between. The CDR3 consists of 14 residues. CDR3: CASSLTGTTYEQYF. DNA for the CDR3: TGTGCCAGCAGCCTGACAGGCACGACCTACGAGCAGTACTTC.

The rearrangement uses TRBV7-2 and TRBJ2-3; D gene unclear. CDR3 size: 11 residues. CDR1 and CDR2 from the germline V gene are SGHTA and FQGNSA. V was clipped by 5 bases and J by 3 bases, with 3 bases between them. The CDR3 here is CASSKTDTQYF. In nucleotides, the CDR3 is TGTGCCAGCAGCAAAACAGATACGCAGTATTTT.

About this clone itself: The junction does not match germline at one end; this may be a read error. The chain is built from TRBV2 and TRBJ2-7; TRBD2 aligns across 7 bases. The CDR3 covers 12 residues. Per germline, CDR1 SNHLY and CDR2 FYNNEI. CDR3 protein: CASREERGEQYF. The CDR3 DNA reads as TGTGCCAGCAGGGAAGAGCGGGGCGAGCAGTACTTC. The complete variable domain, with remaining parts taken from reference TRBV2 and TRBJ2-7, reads EPEVTQTPSHQVTQMGQEVILRCVPISNHLYFYWYRQILGQKVEFLVSFYNNEISEKSEIFDDQFSVERPDGSNFTLKIRSTKLEDSAMYFCASREERGEQYFGPGTRLTVT.

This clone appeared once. The CDR3 here is CASSDTIRSYNEQFF. The DNA for the CDR3 is TGTGCCAGCAGCGATACTATTAGGTCCTACAATGAGCAGTTCTTC. The chain joins TRBV2 to TRBJ2-1, with D unclear. CDR3 length equals 15 residues. The V gene's germline CDR1 is SNHLY and CDR2 FYNNEI. Trimming stripped 6 bases from V and 1 base from J, with 13 bases between.

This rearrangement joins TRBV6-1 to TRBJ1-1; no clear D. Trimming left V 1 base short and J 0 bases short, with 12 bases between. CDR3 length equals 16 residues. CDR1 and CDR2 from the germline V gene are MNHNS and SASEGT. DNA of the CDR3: TGTGCCAGCAGTGAAGAGACTCCTGCATTGAACACTGAAGCTTTCTTT. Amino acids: CASSEETPALNTEAFF.